This TCR beta chain was identified in a study of T cell responses to AZD1222 COVID-19 vaccine. Findings and caveats of the study: Vaccination with two AZD1222 doses was followed by a rise in Spike-specific TCR breadth and depth. Donors, mostly white British, included more females; clonal diversity was possibly underestimated.

Clones were read by immunoSEQ multiplex PCR, and TCRdb kept only the in-frame ones, dropping some. The sample yields 100,000 to 130,000 clones, around 90% seen once. Concerning this clone itself: Its antigen is undetermined.

The CDR3 extends over 15 amino acids. Trimming shortened V by 6 bases and J by 2 bases, and 14 bases separated the two germline ends. In germline, CDR1 is MNHEY, CDR2 SVGAGI. This specimen was peripheral blood, taken on day 0 of AZD1222 vaccination. This clonotype was obtained from an adult in good health. V is TRBV6-5 and J is TRBJ1-5; the D gene is possibly TRBD1 (5 bases). The CDR3 bases are TGTGCCAGCAGATCGACAGAGATTGGCAATCAGCCCCAGCATTTT. Its translation is CASRSTEIGNQPQHF.